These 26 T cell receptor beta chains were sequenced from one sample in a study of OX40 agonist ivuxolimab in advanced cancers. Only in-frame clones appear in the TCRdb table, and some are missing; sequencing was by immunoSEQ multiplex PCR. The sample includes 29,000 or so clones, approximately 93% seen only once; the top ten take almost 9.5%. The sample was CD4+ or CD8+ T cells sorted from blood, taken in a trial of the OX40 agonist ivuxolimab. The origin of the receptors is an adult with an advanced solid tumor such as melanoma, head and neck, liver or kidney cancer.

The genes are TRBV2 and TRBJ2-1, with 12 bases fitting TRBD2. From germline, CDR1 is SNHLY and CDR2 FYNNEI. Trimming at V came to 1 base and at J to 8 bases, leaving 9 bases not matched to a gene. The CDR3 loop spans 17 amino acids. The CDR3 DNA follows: TGTGCCAGCAGTGAAGAGGAGACTAGCGGGAGTCTGGATGAGCAGTTCTTC. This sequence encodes CASSEEETSGSLDEQFF. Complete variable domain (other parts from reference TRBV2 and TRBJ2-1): EPEVTQTPSHQVTQMGQEVILRCVPISNHLYFYWYRQILGQKVEFLVSFYNNEISEKSEIFDDQFSVERPDGSNFTLKIRSTKLEDSAMYFCASSEEETSGSLDEQFFGPGTRLTVL.

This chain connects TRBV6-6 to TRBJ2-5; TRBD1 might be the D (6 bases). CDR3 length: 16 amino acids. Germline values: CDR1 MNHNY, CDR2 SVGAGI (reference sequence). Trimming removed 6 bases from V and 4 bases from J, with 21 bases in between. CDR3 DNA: TGTGCCAGCAGACCCATTAACAGGGTAGGGGGAGAGACCCAGTACTTC. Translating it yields CASRPINRVGGETQYF.

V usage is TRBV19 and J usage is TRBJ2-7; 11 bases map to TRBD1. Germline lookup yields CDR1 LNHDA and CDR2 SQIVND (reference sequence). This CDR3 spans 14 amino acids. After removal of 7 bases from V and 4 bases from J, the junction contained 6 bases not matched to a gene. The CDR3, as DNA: TGTGCCAGTATGCGCGGACAGGGGGCGTACGAGCAGTACTTC. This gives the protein CASMRGQGAYEQYF.

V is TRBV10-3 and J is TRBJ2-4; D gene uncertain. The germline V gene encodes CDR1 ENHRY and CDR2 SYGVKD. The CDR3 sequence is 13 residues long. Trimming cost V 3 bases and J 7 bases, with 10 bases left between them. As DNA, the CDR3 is TGTGCCATCAGTGATCCACAGCCGAACATTCAGTACTTC. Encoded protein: CAISDPQPNIQYF.

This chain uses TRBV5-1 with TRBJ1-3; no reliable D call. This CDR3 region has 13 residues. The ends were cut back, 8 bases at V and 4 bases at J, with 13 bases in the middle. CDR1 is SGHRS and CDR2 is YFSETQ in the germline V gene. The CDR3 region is CASVGPSGNTIYF. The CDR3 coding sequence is TGCGCCAGTGTCGGGCCTTCCGGAAACACCATATATTTT.

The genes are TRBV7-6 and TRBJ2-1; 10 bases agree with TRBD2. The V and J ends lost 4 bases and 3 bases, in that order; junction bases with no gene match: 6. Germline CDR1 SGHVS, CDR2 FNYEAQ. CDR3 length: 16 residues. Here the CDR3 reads CASSSLLAGDYNEQFF. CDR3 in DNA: TGTGCCAGCAGCTCCCTGCTAGCGGGGGACTACAATGAGCAGTTCTTC. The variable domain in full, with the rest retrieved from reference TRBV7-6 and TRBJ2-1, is GAGVSQSPRYKVTKRGQDVALRCDPISGHVSLYWYRQALGQGPEFLTYFNYEAQQDKSGLPNDRFSAERPEGSISTLTIQRTEQRDSAMYRCASSSLLAGDYNEQFFGPGTRLTVL.

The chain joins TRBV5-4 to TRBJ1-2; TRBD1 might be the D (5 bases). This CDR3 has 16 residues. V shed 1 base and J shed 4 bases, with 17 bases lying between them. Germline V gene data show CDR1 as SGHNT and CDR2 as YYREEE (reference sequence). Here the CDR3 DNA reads TGTGCCAGCAGCTTGAGTTGGAAGGGGAGGGCCTATGGCTACACCTTC. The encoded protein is CASSLSWKGRAYGYTF. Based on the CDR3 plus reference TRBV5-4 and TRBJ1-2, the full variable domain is ETGVTQSPTHLIKTRGQQVTLRCSSQSGHNTVSWYQQALGQGPQFIFQYYREEENGRGNFPPRFSGLQFPNYSSELNVNALELDDSALYLCASSLSWKGRAYGYTFGSGTRLTVV.

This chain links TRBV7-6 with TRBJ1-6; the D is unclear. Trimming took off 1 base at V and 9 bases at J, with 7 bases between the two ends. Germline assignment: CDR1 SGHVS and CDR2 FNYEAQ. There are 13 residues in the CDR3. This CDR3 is CASSLEASSPLHF. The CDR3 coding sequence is TGTGCCAGCAGCTTAGAGGCGTCTTCACCCCTCCACTTT.

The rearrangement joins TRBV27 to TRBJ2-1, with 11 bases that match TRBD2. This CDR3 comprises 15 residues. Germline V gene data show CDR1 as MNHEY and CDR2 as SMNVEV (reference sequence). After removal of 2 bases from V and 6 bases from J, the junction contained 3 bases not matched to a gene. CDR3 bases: TGTGCCAGCAGTTTACGGCTAGCGGGAGGCAATGAGCAGTTCTTC. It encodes CASSLRLAGGNEQFF.

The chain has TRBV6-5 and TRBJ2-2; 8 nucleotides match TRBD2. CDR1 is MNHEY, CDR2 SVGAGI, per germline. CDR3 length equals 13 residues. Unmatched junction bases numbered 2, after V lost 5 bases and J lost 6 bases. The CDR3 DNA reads TGTGCCAGCAGTCAAGCGGGAGCCGGGGAGCTGTTTTTT. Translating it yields CASSQAGAGELFF.

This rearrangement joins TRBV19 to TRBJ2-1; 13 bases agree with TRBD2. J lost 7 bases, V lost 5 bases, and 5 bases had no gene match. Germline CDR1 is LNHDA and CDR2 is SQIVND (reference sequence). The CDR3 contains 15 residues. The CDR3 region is CASSPGLAGANEQFF. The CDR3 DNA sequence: TGTGCCAGTAGTCCCGGACTAGCGGGAGCGAATGAGCAGTTCTTC.

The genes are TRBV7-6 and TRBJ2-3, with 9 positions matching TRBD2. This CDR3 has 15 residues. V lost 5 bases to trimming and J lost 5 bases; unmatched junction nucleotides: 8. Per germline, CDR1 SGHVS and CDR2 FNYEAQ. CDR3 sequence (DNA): TGTGCCAGCAGCCTGCGACTAGCGGAGGGAGATACGCAGTATTTT. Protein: CASSLRLAEGDTQYF.

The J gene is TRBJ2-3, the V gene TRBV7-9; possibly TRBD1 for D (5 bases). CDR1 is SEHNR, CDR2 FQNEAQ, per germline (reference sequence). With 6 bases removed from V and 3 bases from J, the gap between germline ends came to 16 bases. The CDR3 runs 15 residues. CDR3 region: CASRDDSDATDTQYF. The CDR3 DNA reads TGTGCCAGCAGGGACGACAGCGACGCAACAGATACGCAGTATTTT.

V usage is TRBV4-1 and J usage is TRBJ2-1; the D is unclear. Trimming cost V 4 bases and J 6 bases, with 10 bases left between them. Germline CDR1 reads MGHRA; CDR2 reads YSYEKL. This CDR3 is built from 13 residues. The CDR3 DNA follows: TGCGCCAGCAGCCGCGGACGACTCAATGAGCAGTTCTTC. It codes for CASSRGRLNEQFF.

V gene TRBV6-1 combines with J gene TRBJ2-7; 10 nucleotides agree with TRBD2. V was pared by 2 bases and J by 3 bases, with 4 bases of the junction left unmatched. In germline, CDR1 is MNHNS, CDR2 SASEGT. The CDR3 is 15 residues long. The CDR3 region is CASSELLAGLYEQYF. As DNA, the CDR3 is TGTGCCAGCAGTGAATTACTAGCGGGGCTCTACGAGCAGTACTTC.

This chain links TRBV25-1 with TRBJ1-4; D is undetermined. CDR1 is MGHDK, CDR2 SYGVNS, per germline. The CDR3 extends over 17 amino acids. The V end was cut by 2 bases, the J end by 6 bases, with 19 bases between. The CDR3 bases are TGTGCCAGCAGTGAAGTAGTGTGGGAAGGAAAAGATGAAAAACTGTTTTTT. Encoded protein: CASSEVVWEGKDEKLFF.

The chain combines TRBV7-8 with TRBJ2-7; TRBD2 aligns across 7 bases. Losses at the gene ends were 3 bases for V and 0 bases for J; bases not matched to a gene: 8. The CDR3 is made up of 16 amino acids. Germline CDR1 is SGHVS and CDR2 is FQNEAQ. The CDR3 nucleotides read TGTGCCAGCAGCTTGGGTCACGAGCGGGGCTCCTACGAGCAGTACTTC. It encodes CASSLGHERGSYEQYF.

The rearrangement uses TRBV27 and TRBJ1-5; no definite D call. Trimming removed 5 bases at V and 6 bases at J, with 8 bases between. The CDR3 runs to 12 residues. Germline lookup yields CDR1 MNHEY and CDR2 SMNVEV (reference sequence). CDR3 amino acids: CASSPGSQPQHF. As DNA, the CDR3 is TGTGCCAGCAGTCCGGGCAGTCAGCCCCAGCATTTT.

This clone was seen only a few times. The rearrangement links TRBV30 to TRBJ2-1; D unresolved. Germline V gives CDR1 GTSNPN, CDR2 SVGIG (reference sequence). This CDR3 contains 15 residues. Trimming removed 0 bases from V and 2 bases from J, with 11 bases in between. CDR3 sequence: CAWSVLALTYNEQFF. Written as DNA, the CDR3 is TGTGCCTGGAGTGTACTGGCGCTAACCTACAATGAGCAGTTCTTC.

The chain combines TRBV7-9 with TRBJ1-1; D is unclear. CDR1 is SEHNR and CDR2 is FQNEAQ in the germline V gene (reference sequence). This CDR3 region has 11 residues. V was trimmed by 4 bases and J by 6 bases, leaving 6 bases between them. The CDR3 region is CASSWGAEAFF. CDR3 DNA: TGTGCCAGCAGCTGGGGAGCTGAAGCTTTCTTT.

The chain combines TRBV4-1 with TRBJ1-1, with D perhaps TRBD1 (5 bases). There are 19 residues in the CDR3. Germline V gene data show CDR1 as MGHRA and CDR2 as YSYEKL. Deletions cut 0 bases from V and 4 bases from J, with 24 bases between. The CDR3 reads CASSQDGAPHARGSTEAFF. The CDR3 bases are TGCGCCAGCAGCCAAGATGGAGCTCCGCATGCTCGGGGGAGCACTGAAGCTTTCTTT.

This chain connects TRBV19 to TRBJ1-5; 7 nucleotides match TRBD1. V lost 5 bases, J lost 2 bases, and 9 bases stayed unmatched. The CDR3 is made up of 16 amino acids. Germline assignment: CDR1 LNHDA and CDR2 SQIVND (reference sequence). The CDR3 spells CASSGRQGGCNQPQHF. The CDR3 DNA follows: TGTGCCAGTAGTGGACGACAGGGAGGGTGCAATCAGCCCCAGCATTTT.

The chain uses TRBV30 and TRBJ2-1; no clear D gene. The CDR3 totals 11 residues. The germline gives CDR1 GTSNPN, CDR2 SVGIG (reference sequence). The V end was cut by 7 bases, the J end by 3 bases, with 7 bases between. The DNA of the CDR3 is TGTGCCTCGTGGGACTACAATGAGCAGTTCTTC. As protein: CASWDYNEQFF.

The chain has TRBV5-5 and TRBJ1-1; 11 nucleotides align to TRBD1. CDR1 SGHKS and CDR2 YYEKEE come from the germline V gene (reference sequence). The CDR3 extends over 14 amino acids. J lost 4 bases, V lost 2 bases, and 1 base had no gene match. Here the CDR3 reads CASSFGQGATEAFF. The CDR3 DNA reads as TGTGCCAGCAGCTTTGGACAGGGGGCCACTGAAGCTTTCTTT.

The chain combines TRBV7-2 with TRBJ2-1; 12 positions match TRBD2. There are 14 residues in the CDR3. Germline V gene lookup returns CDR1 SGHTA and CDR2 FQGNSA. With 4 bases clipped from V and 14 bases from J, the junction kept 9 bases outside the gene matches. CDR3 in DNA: TGTGCCAGCAGCTCCATGACTAGCGGGAGATCTAAGTTCTTC. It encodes CASSSMTSGRSKFF.

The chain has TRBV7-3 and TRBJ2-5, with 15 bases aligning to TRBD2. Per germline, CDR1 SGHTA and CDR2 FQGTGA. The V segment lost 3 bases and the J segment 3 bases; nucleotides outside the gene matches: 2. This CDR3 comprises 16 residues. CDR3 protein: CASSLGLAGGEETQYF. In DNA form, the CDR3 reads TGTGCCAGCAGCTTGGGACTAGCGGGGGGTGAAGAGACCCAGTACTTC.